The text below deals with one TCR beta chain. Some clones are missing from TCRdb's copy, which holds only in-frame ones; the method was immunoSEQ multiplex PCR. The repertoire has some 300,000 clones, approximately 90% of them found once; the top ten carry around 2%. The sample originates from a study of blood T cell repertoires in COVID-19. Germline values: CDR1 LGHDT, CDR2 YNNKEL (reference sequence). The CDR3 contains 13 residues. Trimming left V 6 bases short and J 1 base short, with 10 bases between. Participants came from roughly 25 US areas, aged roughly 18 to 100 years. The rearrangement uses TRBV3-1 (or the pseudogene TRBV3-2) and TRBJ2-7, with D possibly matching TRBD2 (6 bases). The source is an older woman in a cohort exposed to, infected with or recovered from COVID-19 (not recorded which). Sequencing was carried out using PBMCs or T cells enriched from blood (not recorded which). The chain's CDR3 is CASRGAGSYEQYF. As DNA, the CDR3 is TGTGCCAGCAGGGGAGCGGGTTCCTACGAGCAGTACTTC.